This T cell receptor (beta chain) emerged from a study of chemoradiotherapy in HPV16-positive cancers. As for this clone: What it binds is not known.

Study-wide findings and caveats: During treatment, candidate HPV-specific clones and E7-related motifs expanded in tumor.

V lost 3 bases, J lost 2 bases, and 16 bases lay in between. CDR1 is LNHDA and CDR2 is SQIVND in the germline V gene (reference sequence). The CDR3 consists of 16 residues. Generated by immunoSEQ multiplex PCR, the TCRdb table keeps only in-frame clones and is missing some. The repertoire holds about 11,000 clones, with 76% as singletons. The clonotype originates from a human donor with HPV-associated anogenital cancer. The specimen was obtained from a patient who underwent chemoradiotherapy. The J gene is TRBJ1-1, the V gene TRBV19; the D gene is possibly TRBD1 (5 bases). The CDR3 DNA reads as TGTGCCAGTAGTATGTCTGGGAGGAGGGGCAACACTGAAGCTTTCTTT. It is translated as CASSMSGRRGNTEAFF.